These 4 T cell receptor beta chains originate from one sample sequenced in a study of cytomegalovirus exposure and HLA in healthy donors. Measured with immunoSEQ multiplex PCR; TCRdb has only the in-frame clones, and not every one. The data show 71,000 or so clones, roughly 95% seen once. Input material: PBMCs. Receptors originate from a woman aged 18-29 years in good health and CMV-seropositive.

The rearrangement links TRBV30 to TRBJ2-7; 7 bases fit TRBD1. The germline gives CDR1 GTSNPN, CDR2 SVGIG (reference sequence). CDR3 length: 15 amino acids. The junction had 10 bases not matched to a gene; V was cut back by 4 bases and J by 1 base. CDR3 sequence: CAWNPTTGVSYEQYF. In DNA, the CDR3 is TGTGCCTGGAATCCCACAACAGGGGTGTCCTACGAGCAGTACTTC.

The rearrangement uses TRBV6-5 and TRBJ2-6; 9 bases are a match to TRBD1. The germline V gene encodes CDR1 MNHEY and CDR2 SVGAGI. The CDR3 runs 16 residues. J was trimmed by 1 base and V by 4 bases; bases with no gene match: 2. CDR3 sequence: CASSLQGASGANVLTF. The CDR3 DNA sequence: TGTGCCAGCAGTTTACAGGGGGCGTCTGGGGCCAACGTCCTGACTTTC.

The chain combines TRBV15 with TRBJ1-5; 7 bases map to TRBD1. V lost 2 bases and J lost 5; bases outside the gene matches: 12. The V gene's germline CDR1 is LNHNV and CDR2 YYDKDF (reference sequence). The CDR3 is made up of 17 amino acids. The CDR3 protein is CATSRPVQGKSHQPQHF. In DNA, the CDR3 is TGTGCCACCAGCAGACCTGTACAGGGGAAGTCGCATCAGCCCCAGCATTTT.

The chain recombines TRBV7-2 with TRBJ2-1; D is undetermined. The germline V gene encodes CDR1 SGHTA and CDR2 FQGNSA. The CDR3 spans 16 residues. Deletions cut 0 bases from V and 0 bases from J, with 9 bases between. The CDR3, as DNA: TGTGCCAGCAGCTTAGCGGTGGCTCCCTCCTACAATGAGCAGTTCTTC. It codes for CASSLAVAPSYNEQFF. The whole variable domain, remainder taken from reference TRBV7-2 and TRBJ2-1, is GAGVSQSPSNKVTEKGKDVELRCDPISGHTALYWYRQSLGQGLEFLIYFQGNSAPDKSGLPSDRFSAERTGGSVSTLTIQRTQQEDSAVYLCASSLAVAPSYNEQFFGPGTRLTVL.